What follows describes a single T cell receptor (beta chain). Its target is not known. Trimming left V 3 bases short and J 1 base short, with 14 bases between. CDR1 SGHKS and CDR2 YYEKEE come from the germline V gene (reference sequence). The CDR3 loop spans 16 amino acids. As processed by the authors: Rarely, patient CD8+ clones larger than 1% corresponded to published virus-specific TCRB sequences. Measured with immunoSEQ multiplex PCR; TCRdb has only the in-frame clones, and not every one. The DNA gave D and trimming, while V, J and clone size come from that table. The sample shows about 8,200 clones, about 75% of them seen only once. These data originate in a study of somatic mutations in cytotoxic T cells in rheumatoid arthritis. Looking at the study overall: T-cell populations stained with V beta antibodies were in some cases flow-sorted at nearly 100% purity, including V beta1+ cells that were sequenced for TCRB. Study findings and constraints: Per patient, the largest CD8+ clone was found to exceed 20% of CD8+ cells in about an eighth of the roughly 65 cases. Rheumatoid arthritis patients showed CD8+ clonality increasing with age, unlike healthy controls.

This receptor was identified in an adult with rheumatoid arthritis. The chain has TRBV5-5 and TRBJ2-4, with a tentative D call TRBD2 (5 bases). Sequenced: CD8+ T cells sorted from blood. CDR3 DNA sequence: TGTGCCAGCAGCTGGCCTCCCCCGGGGGCCAAAAACATTCAGTACTTC. Translating it yields CASSWPPPGAKNIQYF.